The rows below give T cell receptor beta chains drawn from one sample of a study of Ad26.COV2.S vaccination and SARS-CoV-2 variants. Data came from immunoSEQ multiplex PCR; TCRdb stores just in-frame clones and leaves some out. This table holds some 400,000 clones, approximately 89% found once. The sample consisted of peripheral blood, taken in a trial of Ad26.COV2.S vaccine versus placebo. The source of these receptors is a person aged 18-65 years who received the Ad26.COV2.S COVID-19 vaccine or a placebo. Each CDR3 is given with its conserved first and last residue. A D gene is named only where the DNA matches it firmly. Clone size, where shown, is once, few, many, or a class for clones that have expanded.

>TRBD2|TRBJ2-3|14|once|TRBV3-1/TRBV3-2
TGTGCCAGCAGCCTAAGCGGGAGAGCAGATACGCAGTATTTT
CASSLSGRADTQYF
>TRBD2|TRBJ2-3|14|-|TRBV29-1
TGCAGCGTCCGGACTAGCGGCAGCACAGATACGCAGTATTTT
CSVRTSGSTDTQYF
>-|TRBJ1-2|13|-|TRBV6-5
TGTGCCAGCAGCCTAAACAGCCCACGGGGCTACACCTTC
CASSLNSPRGYTF
>-|TRBJ1-3|16|once|TRBV7-9
TGTGCCAGCAGCTTAGTGTCAGGGCCCTCTGGAAACACCATATATTTT
CASSLVSGPSGNTIYF
>-|TRBJ1-4|14|-|TRBV15
TGTGCCACCAGCAGCCGGGACATCGATGAAAAACTGTTTTTT
CATSSRDIDEKLFF
>-|TRBJ2-5|13|-|TRBV7-6
TGTGCCAGCAGCCAAAGATCCCGGGAGACCCAGTACTTC
CASSQRSRETQYF
>-|TRBJ2-7|15|-|TRBV28
TGTGCCAGCAGTCCCCCTGGGAGGGGGTTTTACGAGCAGTACTTC
CASSPPGRGFYEQYF
>TRBD2|TRBJ2-1|16|-|TRBV11-3
TGTGCCAGCAGCCCGAGACTAGCGGGAAATATCAATGAGCAGTTCTTC
CASSPRLAGNINEQFF
>-|TRBJ2-7|13|few|TRBV2
TGTGCCAGCAGTGGCCCAAATACCTACGAGCAGTACTTC
CASSGPNTYEQYF
>TRBD2|TRBJ2-3|16|-|TRBV5-1
TGCGCCAGCAGCTTGCTGCCTAGCGGGAACACAGATACGCAGTATTTT
CASSLLPSGNTDTQYF
>-|TRBJ1-5|16|-|TRBV6-2/TRBV6-3
TGTGCCAGCAGTTACAGGGGGGCAATGGGCAATCAGCCCCAGCATTTT
CASSYRGAMGNQPQHF
>TRBD1|TRBJ2-5|13|-|TRBV7-3
TGTGCCAGCAGCTTGACAGGGAAAGAGACCCAGTACTTC
CASSLTGKETQYF
>-|TRBJ2-7|14|-|TRBV5-1
TGCGCCAGCAGGCTCCGGCGGGACTTCTACGAGCAGTACTTC
CASRLRRDFYEQYF
>TRBD1|TRBJ2-7|15|-|TRBV5-4
TGTGCCAGCAGCTTGGGCCCGGACAGGACCTACGAGCAGTACTTC
CASSLGPDRTYEQYF
>TRBD2|TRBJ2-7|19|-|TRBV28
TGTGCCAGCAGTCTATCCCGTCGAAGCGGGAGGGCCTCTGGGAACGAGCAGTACTTC
CASSLSRRSGRASGNEQYF
>-|TRBJ2-2|13|-|TRBV28
TGTGCCAGCACAAGGCAGCCCACCGGGGAGCTGTTTTTT
CASTRQPTGELFF
>-|TRBJ2-5|13|-|TRBV24-1
TGTGCCACCAGTGATAGCCCTGAACAGACCCAGTACTTC
CATSDSPEQTQYF
>-|TRBJ1-6|14|-|TRBV5-1
TGCGCCAGCAGCTTGGTGGGGCCTAATTCACCCCTCCACTTT
CASSLVGPNSPLHF
>TRBD2|TRBJ2-7|14|once|TRBV4-1
TGCGCCAGCAGGGATCTCCTAGCGGGAGACGAGCAGTACTTC
CASRDLLAGDEQYF
>-|TRBJ1-1|13|-|TRBV30
TGTGCCTGGAGGCGGAGCTTGAACACTGAAGCTTTCTTT
CAWRRSLNTEAFF
>-|TRBJ2-3|15|-|TRBV2
TGTGCCAGCAGTGAAGCCCCGGGCCTCACAGATACGCAGTATTTT
CASSEAPGLTDTQYF
>-|TRBJ2-7|13|-|TRBV29-1
TGCAGTGTTGGCCAGGGCGTCTCCTACGAGCAGTACTTC
CSVGQGVSYEQYF
>-|TRBJ1-1|15|-|TRBV29-1
TGCAGCGTTGAATGGGTGGGGTCATCAGCCCGGCAAGCTTTCTTT
CSVEWVGSSARQAFF
>-|TRBJ2-5|15|-|TRBV6-1
TGTGCCAGCAGTGATCCCGCGGGCAGACGAGAGACCCAGTACTTC
CASSDPAGRRETQYF
>-|TRBJ2-1|14|-|TRBV30
TGTGCCTGGAGTGTGTCCAGCGTCAACAATGAGCAGTTCTTC
CAWSVSSVNNEQFF
>TRBD1|TRBJ1-2|15|once|TRBV5-1
TGCGCCAGCTCCAAGGGGGACAGGGAGGGCTATGGCTACACCTTC
CASSKGDREGYGYTF
>-|TRBJ2-7|13|-|TRBV2
TGTGCCAGCAAACAGGGTACAATCTACGAGCAGTACTTC
CASKQGTIYEQYF
>TRBD1|TRBJ1-1|16|-|TRBV24-1
TGTGCCCCCAGGGGGGGTTTGGAGGCCAGGGACACTGAAGCTTTCTTT
CAPRGGLEARDTEAFF
>-|TRBJ2-5|12|once|TRBV5-1
TGCGCCAGCAGCCCAGGGCTAGAGACCCAGTACTTC
CASSPGLETQYF
>TRBD1|TRBJ1-2|15|-|TRBV5-1
TGCGCCAGCAGCTCCTCAGGGGGCGAGGCCTATGGCTACACCTTC
CASSSSGGEAYGYTF
>-|TRBJ1-2|13|-|TRBV5-6
TGTGCCAGCAGCTGGGACGCGGCGTTGGGCTACACCTTC
CASSWDAALGYTF
>-|TRBJ1-1|13|-|TRBV2
TGTGCCAGCAGTGAAGTGGGGGCCATTGAAGCTTTCTTT
CASSEVGAIEAFF
>TRBD1|TRBJ1-3|11|few|TRBV10-3
TGTGCCACCAATACAGGGGTTGACATATATTTT
CATNTGVDIYF
>-|TRBJ2-7|15|-|TRBV21-1
TGTGCCAGCAGCAAAGCTACCGGGAGCTCCTACGAGCAGTACTTC
CASSKATGSSYEQYF
>TRBD1|TRBJ2-7|13|-|TRBV5-6
TGTGCCAGCAGACAGGGGGCTGCCTACGAGCAGTACTTC
CASRQGAAYEQYF
>-|TRBJ2-1|13|-|TRBV6-4
TGTGCCAGCAGTGACAGGGCCTACAATGAGCAGTTCTTC
CASSDRAYNEQFF
>TRBD2|TRBJ2-3|17|-|TRBV14
TGTGCCAGCAGCCCAGATACTAGCGGTTACATCACAGATACGCAGTATTTT
CASSPDTSGYITDTQYF
>-|TRBJ2-3|14|-|TRBV12-1
TGTGCCAGCAGCCCAAGACTAGCGGGAGATACGCAGTATTTT
CASSPRLAGDTQYF
>-|TRBJ2-1|14|-|TRBV5-1
TGCGCCAGCAGCTTCGGGCAGACCTACAATGAGCAGTTCTTC
CASSFGQTYNEQFF
>-|TRBJ2-7|13|few|TRBV30
TGTGCCTGGAGTGTTAACAGGGCCTACGAGCAGTACTTC
CAWSVNRAYEQYF